The 27 T cell receptor beta chains below come from one sample, sequenced in a study of cytomegalovirus exposure and HLA in healthy donors. PCR used 60 Vbeta primers and 13 Jbeta primers. Measured with immunoSEQ multiplex PCR; TCRdb has only the in-frame clones, and not every one. The sample lists about 130,000 clones; 80% to 90% were seen once. Sequencing input: PBMCs. These receptors came from a woman between 35 and 50 years old in good health and CMV-seropositive.

The chain is built from TRBV21-1 and TRBJ2-2; the table's TRBD2 call for D was not verified on the DNA. TRBV21-1 is a pseudogene. The CDR3 loop spans 21 amino acids. This CDR3 is CASSKVGLFLRARLLTGELFF. For the CDR3, the DNA is TGTGCCAGCAGCAAAGTGGGTCTTTTTCTGAGGGCGCGGCTACTCACCGGGGAGCTGTTTTTT.

This clone showed up just a few times. The chain joins TRBV6-5 to TRBJ2-7; D remains ambiguous. Germline V CDR1 and CDR2: MNHEY, SVGAGI. The CDR3 has 13 amino acids. V gave up 5 bases and J gave up 3 bases, with 11 bases separating them. CDR3 protein: CASSTPVIYEQYF. DNA for the CDR3: TGTGCCAGCAGTACCCCGGTTATCTACGAGCAGTACTTC.

CDR3 region: CASRGTGVDYEQYF. The CDR3 DNA is TGTGCCAGCAGGGGGACAGGGGTGGACTACGAGCAGTACTTC. The chain has TRBV6-5 and TRBJ2-7; 10 bases line up with TRBD1. The CDR3 spans 14 residues. The V and J ends lost 6 bases and 3 bases, in that order; junction bases with no gene match: 5. Per germline, CDR1 MNHEY and CDR2 SVGAGI.

The rearrangement uses TRBV19 and TRBJ1-1, with a tentative D call TRBD1 (5 bases). V lost 1 base and J lost 10, with 13 bases in between. Germline CDR1 reads LNHDA; CDR2 reads SQIVND (reference sequence). The length of the CDR3 is 13 residues. CDR3 DNA: TGTGCCAGTAGTATAGTGCTGGGGCAGGGAGCTTTCTTT. Its protein is CASSIVLGQGAFF.

The chain is built from TRBV6-5 and TRBJ2-1; D might be TRBD2 (7 bases). Germline V CDR1 and CDR2: MNHEY, SVGAGI. There are 14 residues in the CDR3. Trimming shortened V by 7 bases and J by 7 bases, and 17 bases separated the two germline ends. CDR3 DNA sequence: TGTGCCAGCACCCCACACGGGGGGCGGAATGAGCAGTTCTTC. Its protein product is CASTPHGGRNEQFF.

This rearrangement joins TRBV9 to TRBJ2-2; D ambiguous. The ends were cut back, 0 bases at V and 0 bases at J, with 9 bases in the middle. Germline-derived CDR1 and CDR2 are SGDLS and YYNGEE. CDR3 length: 16 amino acids. This chain's CDR3 is CASSVGVSANTGELFF. CDR3 in DNA: TGTGCCAGCAGCGTAGGGGTCAGCGCGAACACCGGGGAGCTGTTTTTT.

This rearrangement joins TRBV4-1 to TRBJ1-1; 7 bases line up with TRBD1. CDR1 and CDR2 from the germline V gene are MGHRA and YSYEKL. V was clipped by 0 bases and J by 10 bases; unmatched bases: 11. There are 15 residues in the CDR3. This chain's CDR3 is CASSQEEGRGRIAFF. CDR3 coding DNA: TGCGCCAGCAGCCAAGAAGAAGGCAGGGGGAGGATAGCTTTCTTT.

This chain joins TRBV5-8 and TRBJ2-5, with TRBD1 matching 10 bases. Trimming cost V 3 bases and J 3 bases; bases outside gene matches: 2. From germline, CDR1 is SGHTS and CDR2 YDEGEE. The CDR3 is 14 amino acids. The CDR3 loop is CASSYGTGEETQYF. The DNA of the CDR3 is TGTGCCAGCAGCTATGGGACAGGGGAAGAGACCCAGTACTTC.

The chain combines TRBV7-2 with TRBJ2-2, with 10 bases lining up with TRBD2. V shed 0 bases, J shed 5 bases, and the junction held 6 bases outside the gene matches. The CDR3 spans 17 residues. Germline V gene lookup returns CDR1 SGHTA and CDR2 FQGNSA. The CDR3 DNA follows: TGTGCCAGCAGCTTAGCTTCTCTAGCGGGAGCTACCGGGGAGCTGTTTTTT. Protein sequence: CASSLASLAGATGELFF.

The chain joins TRBV7-9 to TRBJ1-2; D uncertain. Germline V gives CDR1 SEHNR, CDR2 FQNEAQ (reference sequence). CDR3 length: 13 amino acids. The V and J ends lost 4 bases and 3 bases respectively, with 9 bases between them. The CDR3 here is CASSYLTDYGYTF. DNA of the CDR3: TGTGCCAGCAGCTATCTTACAGACTATGGCTACACCTTC.

The chain combines TRBV7-2 with TRBJ2-3, with 10 bases identical to TRBD2. Germline CDR1 is SGHTA and CDR2 is FQGNSA. The CDR3 length is 14 residues. J gave up 5 bases and V 7 bases, and 6 bases lay outside the gene matches. CDR3 sequence: CASTARLAGDTQYF. Here the CDR3 DNA reads TGTGCCAGCACCGCCAGACTAGCGGGAGATACGCAGTATTTT.

V usage is TRBV5-1 and J usage is TRBJ1-1, with D perhaps TRBD1 (5 bases). Germline CDR1 is SGHRS and CDR2 is YFSETQ. The V end lost 0 bases, the J end lost 4 bases, and 16 bases lay between the germline ends. CDR3 length equals 16 residues. The CDR3 DNA reads as TGCGCCAGCAGCTTGGTGGGGCAGTACCGACCCACTGAAGCTTTCTTT. Protein: CASSLVGQYRPTEAFF.

This chain connects TRBV6-4 to TRBJ2-1; D may be TRBD1 (6 bases). CDR3 size: 18 residues. Germline V gives CDR1 MRHNA, CDR2 SNTAGT. V was clipped by 3 bases and J by 4 bases, with 22 bases between them. The CDR3 spells CASSDALGASAQYNEQFF. The CDR3, as DNA: TGTGCCAGCAGTGATGCGTTGGGGGCATCTGCCCAATACAATGAGCAGTTCTTC.

The V call is TRBV6-5, the J call TRBJ2-2; a weak D match, TRBD2 (6 bases). V shed 6 bases and J shed 7 bases, with 18 bases lying between them. Germline V gene sequence: CDR1 MNHEY, CDR2 SVGAGI. This CDR3 region has 15 residues. CDR3 sequence: CASRAEWGVVGELFF. The DNA for the CDR3 is TGTGCCAGCAGAGCTGAATGGGGGGTAGTCGGGGAGCTGTTTTTT.

The V gene is TRBV25-1, the J gene TRBJ1-3, with TRBD1 matching over 8 bases. V lost 3 bases and J lost 2; bases outside the gene matches: 0. The length of the CDR3 is 14 residues. Germline CDR1 reads MGHDK; CDR2 reads SYGVNS. In DNA, the CDR3 is TGTGCCAGCAGTGAGACAGGGGCTGGAAACACCATATATTTT. Translated: CASSETGAGNTIYF.

V is TRBV5-1 and J is TRBJ1-5; 7 positions agree with TRBD1. The CDR3 extends over 15 amino acids. CDR1 SGHRS and CDR2 YFSETQ come from the germline V gene. The J segment lost 6 bases and the V segment lost 1 base, leaving 7 bases of the junction unmatched. For the CDR3, the DNA is TGCGCCAGCAGCTTGACCGGGGACAGAGGTCAGCCCCAGCATTTT. The encoded protein is CASSLTGDRGQPQHF. Complete variable domain (other parts from reference TRBV5-1 and TRBJ1-5): KAGVTQTPRYLIKTRGQQVTLSCSPISGHRSVSWYQQTPGQGLQFLFEYFSETQRNKGNFPGRFSGRQFSNSRSEMNVSTLELGDSALYLCASSLTGDRGQPQHFGDGTRLSIL.

The CDR3 DNA reads as TGTGCCAGCAGTGGGGGGGACAGGGGATATGAGCAGTACTTC. Its protein is CASSGGDRGYEQYF. The genes are TRBV6-1 and TRBJ2-7; 10 bases agree with TRBD1. Germline V lookup: CDR1 MNHNS, CDR2 SASEGT. V gave up 4 bases and J gave up 7 bases; unmatched junction bases: 7. This CDR3 region has 14 residues.

This rearrangement joins TRBV19 to TRBJ2-7, with D uncertain. The CDR3 runs to 13 residues. Germline V CDR1 and CDR2: LNHDA, SQIVND (reference sequence). V dropped 6 bases and J dropped 4 bases, with 13 bases sitting between them. In nucleotides, the CDR3 is TGTGCCAGTAGCAGTGGCCTGAATTACGAGCAGTACTTC. Its protein product is CASSSGLNYEQYF. The variable domain in full, completed from reference TRBV19 and TRBJ2-7, reads DGGITQSPKYLFRKEGQNVTLSCEQNLNHDAMYWYRQDPGQGLRLIYYSQIVNDFQKGDIAEGYSVSREKKESFPLTVTSAQKNPTAFYLCASSSGLNYEQYFGPGTRLTVT.

The chain carries TRBV6-5 and TRBJ2-2; 9 positions match TRBD2. The CDR3 consists of 16 residues. The ends lost 0 bases at V and 7 bases at J; junction bases unmatched: 6. Germline CDR1 is MNHEY and CDR2 is SVGAGI. DNA for the CDR3: TGTGCCAGCAGTTACTCTGGCGGGAGGGCGGGCGGGGAGCTGTTTTTT. Its protein product is CASSYSGGRAGGELFF.

The V call is TRBV27, the J call TRBJ1-2, with D perhaps matching TRBD1 (6 bases). The CDR3 spans 15 residues. Germline CDR1 reads MNHEY; CDR2 reads SMNVEV (reference sequence). V was pared by 6 bases and J by 3 bases, with 17 bases between. This chain's CDR3 is CASSPPPTGDYGYTF. The CDR3, as DNA: TGTGCCAGCAGCCCCCCCCCGACAGGAGACTATGGCTACACCTTC.

V gene TRBV6-1 combines with J gene TRBJ2-7, with 7 positions matching TRBD1. V was pared by 1 base and J by 3 bases, with 6 bases of the junction left unmatched. CDR1 and CDR2 from the germline V gene are MNHNS and SASEGT. The CDR3 consists of 15 residues. Here the CDR3 reads CASSEGGDRVYEQYF. As DNA, the CDR3 is TGTGCCAGCAGTGAAGGGGGAGACAGGGTCTACGAGCAGTACTTC.

The chain employs TRBV28 and TRBJ2-7; a weak D match, TRBD1 (6 bases). V was pared by 6 bases and J by 0 bases, with 12 bases between. The germline V gene has CDR1 MDHEN and CDR2 SYDVKM. CDR3 length equals 14 residues. In nucleotides, the CDR3 is TGTGCCAGCAGCCCCAGGACAGTCTCCTACGAGCAGTACTTC. As protein: CASSPRTVSYEQYF.

The chain is built from TRBV19 and TRBJ1-2, with 10 bases fitting TRBD1. Germline V lookup: CDR1 LNHDA, CDR2 SQIVND (reference sequence). This CDR3 has 12 amino acids. V trimming: 10 bases; J trimming: 8 bases; junction bases outside the gene matches: 7. The CDR3 DNA follows: TGTGCCACGAGACAGGGGGCGTCAGGCTACACCTTC. This translates into CATRQGASGYTF.

The V and J genes are TRBV5-1 and TRBJ2-4; 9 nucleotides agree with TRBD1. This CDR3 contains 12 residues. J lost 13 bases, V lost 4 bases, and 6 bases had no gene match. CDR1 is SGHRS and CDR2 is YFSETQ in the germline V gene. The CDR3 sequence: CASSHGQGRQYF. In DNA, the CDR3 is TGCGCCAGCAGCCATGGACAGGGGCGGCAGTACTTC. Full variable domain (rest looked up from reference TRBV5-1 and TRBJ2-4): KAGVTQTPRYLIKTRGQQVTLSCSPISGHRSVSWYQQTPGQGLQFLFEYFSETQRNKGNFPGRFSGRQFSNSRSEMNVSTLELGDSALYLCASSHGQGRQYFGAGTRLSVL.

This clone was seen only a few times. The chain is built from TRBV19 and TRBJ2-1, with 8 bases lining up with TRBD1. Unmatched junction bases numbered 7, after V lost 4 bases and J lost 11 bases. The CDR3 covers 13 residues. The germline V gene has CDR1 LNHDA and CDR2 SQIVND (reference sequence). The CDR3 region has the DNA TGTGCCAGTAGTACAAGGGACAGGTTCAAGCAGTTCTTC. It encodes CASSTRDRFKQFF.

The chain combines TRBV6-6 with TRBJ1-2, with a weak D call TRBD1 (6 bases). Germline values: CDR1 MNHNY, CDR2 SVGAGI (reference sequence). The CDR3 consists of 15 residues. V shed 8 bases and J shed 7 bases, with 23 bases lying between them. In DNA form, the CDR3 reads TGTGCCAGCGGAGAATCGGGGGGCGGAGGTGGTGGCTACACCTTC. Translating gives CASGESGGGGGGYTF.

V is TRBV19 and J is TRBJ1-3; 9 bases match TRBD1. The germline CDR1 and CDR2 sequences are LNHDA and SQIVND (reference sequence). After removal of 6 bases from V and 0 bases from J, the junction contained 6 bases not matched to a gene. The CDR3 has 16 residues. The CDR3 DNA reads TGTGCCAGTAGATGGACAGGGGTACTCTCTGGAAACACCATATATTTT. It specifies CASRWTGVLSGNTIYF.